This T cell receptor beta chain was captured in a study of shared clonotypes between healthy human individuals. As for the study in general: Aged 18 to 49, the donors were a couple of women and a few men.

Unsorted PBMC DNA went through sequencing on ten immunoSEQ deep assay plates. Here immunoSEQ multiplex PCR was the method, and the copy in TCRdb shows in-frame clones only, minus some. This sample yields around 500,000 clones, of which 70% to 80% are seen a single time; around 13% belongs to the top ten. V was cut by 1 base and J by 5 bases, with 8 bases left in between. The CDR3 is 13 residues long. Germline CDR1 and CDR2: MNHNS and SASEGT. This clone was counted between two and nine times. The TCR originated in a woman between 35 and 50 years old in good health. Some clones in this sample may be carry-over from other donors' samples. The sequencing sample was made of PBMCs. This rearrangement joins TRBV6-1 to TRBJ1-1; D is ambiguous. The CDR3 sequence is CASSEGWGTEAFF. The CDR3 bases are TGTGCCAGCAGTGAAGGGTGGGGAACTGAAGCTTTCTTT.